This T cell receptor beta chain was sequenced during a study of early T cells in non-severe SARS-CoV-2 infection. For the study at large: Chains from this unsorted whole-blood bulk RNA could not be paired. Study-level points and caveats: The study's VDJdb matching favored anti-spike CD8 responses and missed private and CD4 specificities.

The CDR3 covers 16 residues. Germline assignment: CDR1 LGHNT and CDR2 FRNRAP. V shed 5 bases and J 8 bases; nucleotides not matched to a gene: 14. Unique molecular identifiers were attached to individual cDNA molecules. MiXCR was run by TCRdb on the 5' RACE reads, yielding one entry per CDR3 protein. The data hold 65,000 to 85,000 distinct CDR3 sequences, with roughly 13% observed a single time. Concerning this clonotype: No antigen is known for it.

Sequences were obtained from whole blood. The sequence came from an adult who was a healthcare worker with PCR-confirmed SARS-CoV-2 infection or an uninfected control (not recorded which). The J gene is TRBJ2-1, the V gene TRBV12-5, with 8 bases lining up with TRBD1. CDR3 amino acids: CASGPRQGPGVDEQFF. The CDR3 DNA reads TGTGCTAGTGGTCCGAGACAGGGGCCGGGAGTCGATGAGCAGTTCTTC.